There are a few counts of the clone carrying this TCR beta chain. This sample is part of a study of T-cell memory formation after mild COVID-19. J lost 4 bases, V lost 6 bases, and 1 base had no gene match. The CDR3 contains 13 residues. Germline-derived CDR1 and CDR2 are KGHDR and SFDVKD. TCR alpha and TCR beta cDNA libraries carrying sample barcodes and UMIs came from 5'RACE with constant-segment primers. TCRdb re-analysed the 5' RACE reads in MiXCR, keeping a single row per CDR3 protein. Found here are 400,000 to 500,000 distinct CDR3 sequences, over 15% of them singletons; the top ten hold 20% to 25%.

The chain employs TRBV24-1 and TRBJ2-3; 9 nucleotides line up with TRBD2. This sequence was found in a man between 18 and 35 years old who had mild COVID-19 (a few samples of this study predate the infection). Cell type and time point are not known. The specimen sequenced was PBMCs or a T cell subset sorted from them (not recorded which). The CDR3 here is CATSSSGADTQYF. CDR3 DNA sequence: TGTGCCACCAGTTCTAGCGGGGCAGATACGCAGTATTTT.